These 17 T cell receptor beta chains came from one sample sequenced in a study of shared clonotypes between healthy human individuals. Sequencing was performed with immunoSEQ multiplex PCR; in TCRdb, only in-frame clones are kept and a portion is missing. The data contain 2 million to 3 million clones, 80% to 95% of them seen just once; the ten biggest clones take up 0.36%. Specimen: naive CD4+ T cells from PBMCs. The sample's subset: CD45RA+ positively selected. Receptors originate from a man aged 18 to 29 in good health. Some clones in this sample may be carry-over from other donors' samples.

This clone was seen more than once but under ten times. The V gene is TRBV28, the J gene TRBJ1-2, with TRBD1 matching over 9 bases. This CDR3 spans 17 amino acids. Losses at the gene ends were 8 bases for V and 0 bases for J; bases not matched to a gene: 13. CDR1 MDHEN and CDR2 SYDVKM come from the germline V gene. The CDR3 DNA is TGTGCCAGCGGAATTCCGGGACAGGGTTCCGCTAACTATGGCTACACCTTC. Protein: CASGIPGQGSANYGYTF.

The chain has TRBV5-1 and TRBJ2-7, with 7 positions matching TRBD1. CDR1 and CDR2 from the germline V gene are SGHRS and YFSETQ. The CDR3 length is 13 residues. V was pared by 0 bases and J by 4 bases, with 1 base of the junction left unmatched. The CDR3, as DNA: TGCGCCAGCAGCTTGGCGGGACAGTACGAGCAGTACTTC. Amino acids: CASSLAGQYEQYF.

This clone was seen just once. J is TRBJ1-1 and V is TRBV6-1, with TRBD1 matching over 9 bases. CDR3 length: 16 residues. Germline V gene lookup returns CDR1 MNHNS and CDR2 SASEGT. V trimming: 4 bases; J trimming: 1 base; junction bases outside the gene matches: 7. The CDR3 DNA is TGTGCCAGCAGTGGGACAGGGGCCATCGGGAACACTGAAGCTTTCTTT. Amino acid sequence: CASSGTGAIGNTEAFF.

This sequence joins TRBV9 and TRBJ2-1; 8 bases line up with TRBD2. The CDR3 consists of 13 residues. V was pared by 9 bases and J by 3 bases, with 5 bases of the junction left unmatched. Germline CDR1 SGDLS, CDR2 YYNGEE. The CDR3, as DNA: TGTGCCACCTCGGCGGGAGGCTACAATGAGCAGTTCTTC. Translation gives CATSAGGYNEQFF.

J is TRBJ2-5 and V is TRBV29-1; a weak D match, TRBD2 (5 bases). The length of the CDR3 is 12 residues. From germline, CDR1 is SQVTM and CDR2 ANQGSEA. Trimming stripped 6 bases from V and 5 bases from J, with 13 bases between. CDR3 sequence: CSVGLFRETQYF. The CDR3 nucleotides are TGCAGCGTCGGACTTTTTAGGGAGACCCAGTACTTC.

The chain joins TRBV19 to TRBJ1-2; TRBD1 might be the D (5 bases). Germline CDR1 LNHDA, CDR2 SQIVND (reference sequence). The CDR3 totals 14 residues. Trimming stripped 5 bases from V and 8 bases from J, with 18 bases between. This CDR3 is CASSPGTVPWGYTF. Written as DNA, the CDR3 is TGTGCCAGTAGTCCCGGGACGGTCCCTTGGGGCTACACCTTC.

The V call is TRBV18, the J call TRBJ2-7; 7 nucleotides align to TRBD1. The ends lost 3 bases at V and 2 bases at J; junction bases unmatched: 7. The germline CDR1 and CDR2 sequences are KGHSH and LQKENI. CDR3 length: 15 amino acids. CDR3 protein: CASSPFRDRPYEQYF. The CDR3 nucleotides are TGTGCCAGCTCACCGTTCCGGGACAGACCCTACGAGCAGTACTTC.

This clone was recorded once. The chain links TRBV5-5 to TRBJ1-1; 7 positions agree with TRBD1. After removal of 4 bases from V and 2 bases from J, the junction contained 8 bases not matched to a gene. The germline V gene has CDR1 SGHKS and CDR2 YYEKEE (reference sequence). CDR3 length equals 15 residues. Here the CDR3 DNA reads TGTGCCAGCAGCCGGGTCGGGACAGATAACACTGAAGCTTTCTTT. Amino acids: CASSRVGTDNTEAFF.

This clone is a singleton in its sample. The chain combines TRBV7-9 with TRBJ1-1; 7 bases map to TRBD1. Germline CDR1 and CDR2: SEHNR and FQNEAQ (reference sequence). Losses at the gene ends were 5 bases for V and 3 bases for J; bases not matched to a gene: 9. The CDR3 covers 15 residues. The CDR3 sequence: CASSQRTGGDTEAFF. The CDR3 DNA sequence: TGTGCCAGCAGCCAGCGGACAGGAGGCGACACTGAAGCTTTCTTT.

This clone is a singleton in its sample. V gene TRBV5-5 combines with J gene TRBJ2-7; 7 bases line up with TRBD1. There are 14 residues in the CDR3. With V trimmed by 0 bases and J by 2 bases, 2 bases remained unmatched. CDR1 and CDR2 (germline): SGHKS, YYEKEE (reference sequence). The CDR3 nucleotides read TGTGCCAGCAGCTTGGGACAGGGTCCCTACGAGCAGTACTTC. Its protein is CASSLGQGPYEQYF.

The gene calls are TRBV5-4 and TRBJ2-3; no firm D call. V lost 4 bases to trimming and J lost 6 bases, with 12 bases between them. Germline V gene sequence: CDR1 SGHNT, CDR2 YYREEE (reference sequence). The CDR3 length is 13 residues. The CDR3 is CASSTNRRDTQYF. The DNA of the CDR3 is TGTGCCAGCAGCACCAACCGCCGGGATACGCAGTATTTT.

This chain connects TRBV30 to TRBJ1-6, with 8 positions matching TRBD1. CDR1 is GTSNPN and CDR2 is SVGIG in the germline V gene (reference sequence). The trim removed 1 base at V and 9 bases at J, leaving 5 bases unmatched. The CDR3 has 14 amino acids. CDR3 bases: TGTGCCTGGAGTGGGGGGACAGGAGGTTCACCCCTCCACTTT. Protein: CAWSGGTGGSPLHF. Filled out from reference TRBV30 and TRBJ1-6, the complete variable domain reads SQTIHQWPATLVQPVGSPLSLECTVEGTSNPNLYWYRQAAGRGLQLLFYSVGIGQISSEVPQNLSASRPQDRQFILSSKKLLLSDSGFYLCAWSGGTGGSPLHFGNGTRLTVT.

Comments on this clone: Germline and junction disagree at one end, which may indicate a read error. V usage is TRBV28 and J usage is TRBJ1-2; the D is unclear. Germline V gives CDR1 MDHEN, CDR2 SYDVKM. The length of the CDR3 is 15 residues. CDR3: CASSLSPGAGMEFAF. In nucleotides, the CDR3 is TGTGCCAGCAGTTTATCCCCAGGCGCAGGAATGGAATTCGCCTTC.

J is TRBJ1-2 and V is TRBV28, with D uncertain. Germline CDR1 reads MDHEN; CDR2 reads SYDVKM. The CDR3 has 11 residues. V lost 7 bases and J 1 base, leaving 4 bases between the germline ends. DNA of the CDR3: TGTGCCAGCAACAGTAACTATGGCTACACCTTC. Translated: CASNSNYGYTF.

As concerns this clone: The identical CDR3 is also encoded by other nucleotide sequences in the sample. The chain links TRBV27 to TRBJ2-7; 9 positions match TRBD1. V dropped 3 bases and J dropped 4; count of bases not matched to a gene: 1. Germline CDR1 is MNHEY and CDR2 is SMNVEV (reference sequence). The CDR3 spans 13 residues. The DNA of the CDR3 is TGTGCCAGCAGTTTGACAGGGGGGTACGAGCAGTACTTC. This sequence encodes CASSLTGGYEQYF.

This chain's CDR3 is CAISESLRYGYTF. The CDR3 DNA follows: TGTGCCATCAGTGAGTCCTTGAGGTATGGCTACACCTTC. The gene calls are TRBV10-3 and TRBJ1-2, with D hard to call. V was pared by 0 bases and J by 5 bases, with 7 bases between. CDR1 ENHRY and CDR2 SYGVKD come from the germline V gene. The CDR3 runs 13 residues.

Here the CDR3 reads CASSFSIGLAGTDTQYF. CDR3 nucleotides: TGTGCCAGCAGTTTCTCCATTGGACTAGCGGGCACAGATACGCAGTATTTT. V is TRBV27 and J is TRBJ2-3, with 10 positions matching TRBD2. Per the germline V gene, CDR1 is MNHEY and CDR2 is SMNVEV (reference sequence). Trimming cost V 3 bases and J 1 base; bases outside gene matches: 7. CDR3 length: 17 amino acids.